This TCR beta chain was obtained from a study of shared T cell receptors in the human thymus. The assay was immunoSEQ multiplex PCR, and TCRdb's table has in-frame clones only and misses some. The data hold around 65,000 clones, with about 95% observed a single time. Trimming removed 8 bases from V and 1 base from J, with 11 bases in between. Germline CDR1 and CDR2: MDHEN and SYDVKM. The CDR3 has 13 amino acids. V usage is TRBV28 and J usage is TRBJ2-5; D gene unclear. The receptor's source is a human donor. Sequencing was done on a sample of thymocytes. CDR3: CASRRRIQETQYF. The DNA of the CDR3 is TGTGCCAGCCGGAGACGGATCCAAGAGACCCAGTACTTC. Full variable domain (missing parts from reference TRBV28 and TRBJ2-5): DVKVTQSSRYLVKRTGEKVFLECVQDMDHENMFWYRQDPGLGLRLIYFSYDVKMKEKGDIPEGYSVSREKKERFSLILESASTNQTSMYLCASRRRIQETQYFGPGTRLLVL.